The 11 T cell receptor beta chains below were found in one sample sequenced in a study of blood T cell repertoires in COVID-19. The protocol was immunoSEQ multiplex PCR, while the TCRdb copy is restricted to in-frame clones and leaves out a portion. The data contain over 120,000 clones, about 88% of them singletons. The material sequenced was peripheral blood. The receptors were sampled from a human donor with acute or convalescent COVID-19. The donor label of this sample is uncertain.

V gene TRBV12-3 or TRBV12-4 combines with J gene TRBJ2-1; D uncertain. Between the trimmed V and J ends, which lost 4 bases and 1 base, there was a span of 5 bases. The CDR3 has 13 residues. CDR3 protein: CASSWQSYNEQFF. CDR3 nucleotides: TGTGCCAGCAGTTGGCAGTCCTACAATGAGCAGTTCTTC.

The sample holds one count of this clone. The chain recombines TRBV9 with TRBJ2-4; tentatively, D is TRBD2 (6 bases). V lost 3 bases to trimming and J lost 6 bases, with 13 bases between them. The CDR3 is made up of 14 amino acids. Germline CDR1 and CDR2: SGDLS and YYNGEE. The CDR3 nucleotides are TGTGCCAGCAGCGATTCGGGACTCGGAAACATTCAGTACTTC. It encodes CASSDSGLGNIQYF.

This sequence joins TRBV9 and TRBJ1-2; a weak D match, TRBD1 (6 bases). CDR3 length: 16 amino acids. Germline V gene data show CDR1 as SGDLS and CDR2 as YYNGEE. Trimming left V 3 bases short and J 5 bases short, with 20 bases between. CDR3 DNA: TGTGCCAGCAGCGCGAAGGACAGACTCGGGAATTATGGCTACACCTTC. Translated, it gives CASSAKDRLGNYGYTF.

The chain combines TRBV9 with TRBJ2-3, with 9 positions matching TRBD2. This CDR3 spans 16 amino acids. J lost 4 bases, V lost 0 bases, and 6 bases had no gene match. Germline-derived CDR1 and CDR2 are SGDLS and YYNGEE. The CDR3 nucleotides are TGTGCCAGCAGCGTAGTCGGCGGGGGGGCCTCAGATACGCAGTATTTT. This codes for CASSVVGGGASDTQYF.

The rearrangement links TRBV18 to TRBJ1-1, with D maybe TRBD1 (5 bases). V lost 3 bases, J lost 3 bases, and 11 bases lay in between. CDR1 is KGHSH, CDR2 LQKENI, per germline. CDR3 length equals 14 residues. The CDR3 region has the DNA TGTGCCAGCTCACCGGGGGGGACGGACACTGAAGCTTTCTTT. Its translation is CASSPGGTDTEAFF.

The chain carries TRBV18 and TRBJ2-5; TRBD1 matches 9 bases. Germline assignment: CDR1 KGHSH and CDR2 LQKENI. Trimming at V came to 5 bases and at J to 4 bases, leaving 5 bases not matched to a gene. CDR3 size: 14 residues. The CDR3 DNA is TGTGCCAGCTCATCCCGACAGGGGGGAGAGACCCAGTACTTC. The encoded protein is CASSSRQGGETQYF.

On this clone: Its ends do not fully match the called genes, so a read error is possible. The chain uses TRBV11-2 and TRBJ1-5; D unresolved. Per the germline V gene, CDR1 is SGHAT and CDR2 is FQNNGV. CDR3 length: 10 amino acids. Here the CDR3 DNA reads TGTGCCAGCCGCTTACGGCCCCAGCATTTT. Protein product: CASRLRPQHF.

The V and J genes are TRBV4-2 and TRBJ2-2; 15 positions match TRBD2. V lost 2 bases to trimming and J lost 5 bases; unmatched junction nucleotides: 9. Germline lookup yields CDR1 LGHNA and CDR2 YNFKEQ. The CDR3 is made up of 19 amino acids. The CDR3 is CASSQRTSGGVLYTGELFF. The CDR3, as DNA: TGTGCCAGCAGCCAAAGGACTAGCGGGGGGGTTTTATATACCGGGGAGCTGTTTTTT.

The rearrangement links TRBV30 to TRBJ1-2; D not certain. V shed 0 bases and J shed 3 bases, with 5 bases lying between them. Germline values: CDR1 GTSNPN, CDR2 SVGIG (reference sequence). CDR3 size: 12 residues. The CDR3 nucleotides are TGTGCCTGGAGTGTAACGGACTATGGCTACACCTTC. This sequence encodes CAWSVTDYGYTF.

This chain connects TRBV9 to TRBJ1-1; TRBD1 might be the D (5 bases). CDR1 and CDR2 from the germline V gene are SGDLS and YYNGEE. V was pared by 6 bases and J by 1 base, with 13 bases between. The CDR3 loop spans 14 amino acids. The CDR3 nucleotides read TGTGCCAGCAAGGAGGTCGGGGGGAACACTGAAGCTTTCTTT. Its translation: CASKEVGGNTEAFF. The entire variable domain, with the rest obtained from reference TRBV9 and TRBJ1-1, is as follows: DSGVTQTPKHLITATGQRVTLRCSPRSGDLSVYWYQQSLDQGLQFLIQYYNGEERAKGNILERFSAQQFPDLHSELNLSSLELGDSALYFCASKEVGGNTEAFFGQGTRLTVV.

The CDR3 is CASSIKGNQPQHF. The CDR3 DNA sequence: TGTGCCAGTAGTATCAAGGGGAATCAGCCCCAGCATTTT. The chain carries TRBV19 and TRBJ1-5; maybe TRBD1 (5 bases). CDR3 length: 13 residues. Trimming removed 3 bases at V and 4 bases at J, with 7 bases between. Germline assignment: CDR1 LNHDA and CDR2 SQIVND (reference sequence).